This T cell receptor (beta chain) originates from a study of T cell responses to AZD1222 COVID-19 vaccine. Study-level results: Only after the peak T cell response were repertoires sampled. Clonal diversity was possibly underestimated, and the donors were mostly white British, with more females.

TCRdb's table, derived via immunoSEQ multiplex PCR, lists solely in-frame clones and lacks some. The table has 110,000 or so clones, around 88% seen once; the top ten hold about 6%. Remarks on this clone: Antigen specificity is unknown.

Germline CDR1 and CDR2: MNHEY and SVGAGI. V shed 7 bases and J shed 4 bases, with 12 bases lying between them. This CDR3 contains 13 residues. V gene TRBV6-5 combines with J gene TRBJ2-3; D is possibly TRBD1 (5 bases). This sample comprised peripheral blood, obtained 28 days after the second AZD1222 dose. The origin of this receptor is an adult who received the AZD1222 COVID-19 vaccine. The chain's CDR3 is CASKGHGADTQYF. CDR3 DNA: TGTGCCAGCAAAGGACATGGGGCAGATACGCAGTATTTT.